This TCR beta chain was identified during a study of OX40 agonist ivuxolimab in advanced cancers. Per the germline V gene, CDR1 is MDHEN and CDR2 is SYDVKM. The CDR3 totals 14 residues. Between the trimmed V and J ends, which lost 5 bases and 4 bases, there was a span of 14 bases. Sequencing was performed with immunoSEQ multiplex PCR; in TCRdb, only in-frame clones are kept and a portion is missing. The sample has about 78,000 clones; 84% are singletons. Sequencing used CD4+ or CD8+ T cells sorted from blood, obtained in a trial of the OX40 agonist ivuxolimab. The TCR comes from an adult with an advanced solid tumor such as melanoma, head and neck, liver or kidney cancer. The chain is built from TRBV28 and TRBJ1-2, with D perhaps TRBD1 (6 bases). CDR3 protein: CASSPHDRPYGYTF. CDR3 nucleotide sequence: TGTGCCAGCAGTCCGCATGACAGGCCCTATGGCTACACCTTC.